This entry lists 29 T cell receptor beta chains sequenced from one sample in a study of T cell responses to AZD1222 COVID-19 vaccine. Only in-frame clones appear in the TCRdb table, and some are missing; sequencing was by immunoSEQ multiplex PCR. The data contain 75,000 to 100,000 clones, around 89% of them singletons. Here the sequenced sample was peripheral blood, taken on day 0 of AZD1222 vaccination. The origin of the receptors is an adult in good health.

The chain recombines TRBV28 with TRBJ1-2, with TRBD1 identical over 9 bases. The germline V gene encodes CDR1 MDHEN and CDR2 SYDVKM. The trim removed 4 bases at V and 7 bases at J, leaving 7 bases unmatched. The CDR3 has 14 amino acids. CDR3 loop: CASSSHGTGLGYTF. The CDR3 DNA sequence: TGTGCCAGCAGTTCGCACGGGACAGGGCTTGGCTACACCTTC.

The V gene is TRBV28, the J gene TRBJ2-7, with 10 bases that match TRBD2. V dropped 1 base and J dropped 2; count of bases not matched to a gene: 5. This CDR3 has 16 amino acids. Per the germline V gene, CDR1 is MDHEN and CDR2 is SYDVKM. The CDR3 loop reads CASSLSASGGPYEQYF. The CDR3 bases are TGTGCCAGCAGTTTATCTGCTAGCGGGGGCCCCTACGAGCAGTACTTC.

Relative to its sample, this clone is medium-sized (0.01 to 0.1%). V gene TRBV7-6 combines with J gene TRBJ2-7; D is perhaps TRBD2 (5 bases). V lost 0 bases, J lost 6 bases, and 9 bases lay in between. Germline V gene sequence: CDR1 SGHVS, CDR2 FNYEAQ. The length of the CDR3 is 13 residues. The CDR3: CASSLAWGAEQYF. In nucleotides, the CDR3 is TGTGCCAGCAGCTTAGCGTGGGGAGCCGAGCAGTACTTC.

This chain connects TRBV6-1 to TRBJ2-7; 9 nucleotides align to TRBD1. CDR3 size: 15 residues. From germline, CDR1 is MNHNS and CDR2 SASEGT. With V trimmed by 1 base and J by 6 bases, 7 bases remained unmatched. The CDR3 coding sequence is TGTGCCAGCAGTGAAGTGGGACAGGGAAGTCGCGAGCAGTACTTC. Amino acids: CASSEVGQGSREQYF.

The chain uses TRBV18 and TRBJ1-4; D gene uncertain. The CDR3 covers 14 residues. The germline V and J ends were trimmed by 2 bases and 2 bases, with 6 bases remaining between them. The germline V gene encodes CDR1 KGHSH and CDR2 LQKENI. The CDR3 protein is CASSPRKTNEKLFF. CDR3 DNA sequence: TGTGCCAGCTCACCAAGGAAGACTAATGAAAAACTGTTTTTT.

The chain carries TRBV28 and TRBJ1-3; D is unclear. Germline V gives CDR1 MDHEN, CDR2 SYDVKM. The CDR3 runs to 14 residues. The germline V and J ends were trimmed by 5 bases and 3 bases, with 11 bases remaining between them. The CDR3 DNA sequence: TGTGCCAGCAGTGCCTGGGCCGGTGGAAACACCATATATTTT. This encodes CASSAWAGGNTIYF.

The rearrangement uses TRBV9 and TRBJ1-2; 7 bases line up with TRBD1. This CDR3 comprises 15 residues. CDR1 is SGDLS and CDR2 is YYNGEE in the germline V gene. Trimming took 3 bases from V and 3 from J; bases not matched to a gene: 8. CDR3 protein: CASSETGQVDYGYTF. The CDR3 bases are TGTGCCAGCAGCGAGACAGGACAGGTCGACTATGGCTACACCTTC.

Remarks on this clone: The junction shows a germline mismatch at one end, possibly a read error. CDR3 amino acids: CASSDSGARLLF. Here the CDR3 DNA reads TGTGCCAGCAGTGATTCGGGGGCGCGCCTCCTCTTC. The chain carries TRBV6-4 and TRBJ1-2, with D perhaps TRBD1 (6 bases). Germline V gene lookup returns CDR1 MRHNA and CDR2 SNTAGT. The length of the CDR3 is 12 residues.

This rearrangement joins TRBV7-2 to TRBJ1-3, with D unresolved. Trimming pared 3 bases from V and 0 bases from J, leaving 6 bases between. The CDR3 consists of 14 residues. Germline V CDR1 and CDR2: SGHTA, FQGNSA. The CDR3 reads CASSLLISGNTIYF. The CDR3 nucleotides are TGTGCCAGCAGCTTGTTAATCTCTGGAAACACCATATATTTT.

The chain uses TRBV18 and TRBJ2-3, with 10 bases that match TRBD1. This CDR3 region has 15 residues. V dropped 0 bases and J dropped 5; count of bases not matched to a gene: 2. The germline gives CDR1 KGHSH, CDR2 LQKENI. The CDR3 DNA is TGTGCCAGCTCACCACCGGGACAGGGGAGAGATACGCAGTATTTT. Translating it yields CASSPPGQGRDTQYF.

The chain carries TRBV6-5 and TRBJ2-5; either TRBD1 or TRBD2 may supply D (5 bases each). V was shortened by 8 bases and J by 0 bases, with 13 bases between the two germline ends. CDR3 size: 14 residues. Germline V gives CDR1 MNHEY, CDR2 SVGAGI. CDR3 DNA: TGTGCCAGCGGGACGAGAGCGAACCAAGAGACCCAGTACTTC. This codes for CASGTRANQETQYF.

The rearrangement links TRBV18 to TRBJ2-7; D gene uncertain. Germline V gives CDR1 KGHSH, CDR2 LQKENI. The CDR3 runs 12 residues. The V gene lost 1 base and the J gene lost 6 bases, with 7 bases spanning the gap. The CDR3 DNA sequence: TGTGCCAGCTCACCACGACAAAGCGAGCAGTACTTC. Its translation: CASSPRQSEQYF.

The chain uses TRBV29-1 and TRBJ1-2; D is perhaps TRBD1 (6 bases). Trimming removed 6 bases at V and 5 bases at J, with 16 bases between. The CDR3 is 13 amino acids. Germline values: CDR1 SQVTM, CDR2 ANQGSEA. CDR3 nucleotides: TGCAGCGTGGGGGGGCAGGGCCCATATGGCTACACCTTC. Translating it yields CSVGGQGPYGYTF.

V is TRBV7-8 and J is TRBJ2-7; D remains unclear. CDR3 length equals 12 residues. Trimming shortened V by 2 bases and J by 3 bases, and 5 bases separated the two germline ends. Germline assignment: CDR1 SGHVS and CDR2 FQNEAQ. CDR3 residues: CASSLQYYEQYF. The CDR3 DNA follows: TGTGCCAGCAGCTTACAGTACTACGAGCAGTACTTC.

The rearrangement uses TRBV10-2 and TRBJ1-6; D remains ambiguous. This CDR3 is built from 17 residues. Germline lookup yields CDR1 WSHSY and CDR2 SAAADI. Trimming took off 2 bases at V and 7 bases at J, with 18 bases between the two ends. The CDR3 spells CASSEDGLWGDNSPLHF. The CDR3 bases are TGCGCCAGCAGTGAGGATGGCCTTTGGGGTGACAATTCACCCCTCCACTTT.

The chain carries TRBV7-2 and TRBJ1-1; D uncertain. Germline loops: CDR1 SGHTA, CDR2 FQGNSA. V was trimmed by 5 bases and J by 5 bases, leaving 21 bases between them. The CDR3 extends over 16 amino acids. The CDR3 spells CASSPPGRRRTTEAFF. CDR3 bases: TGTGCCAGCAGCCCGCCTGGTAGGAGAAGGACGACTGAAGCTTTCTTT.

This sequence joins TRBV6-6 and TRBJ1-2, with TRBD1 identical over 8 bases. CDR3 length: 16 amino acids. The germline CDR1 and CDR2 sequences are MNHNY and SVGAGI (reference sequence). Trimming at V came to 5 bases and at J to 5 bases, leaving 13 bases not matched to a gene. In DNA form, the CDR3 reads TGTGCCAGCAGTCACGCGCCGACAGGGGCAGGGTATGGCTACACCTTC. This sequence encodes CASSHAPTGAGYGYTF.

The V call is TRBV3-1 (or the pseudogene TRBV3-2), the J call TRBJ2-1, with 14 bases matching TRBD2. Germline values: CDR1 LGHDT, CDR2 YNNKEL (reference sequence). This CDR3 has 17 amino acids. With V trimmed by 4 bases and J by 5 bases, 7 bases remained unmatched. CDR3 region: CASSRHVGLAGDNEQFF. CDR3 sequence (DNA): TGTGCCAGCAGCCGACACGTGGGACTAGCGGGAGACAATGAGCAGTTCTTC.

This sequence joins TRBV18 and TRBJ2-7; D is uncertain. Germline V gene sequence: CDR1 KGHSH, CDR2 LQKENI. The V and J ends lost 3 bases and 2 bases respectively, with 11 bases between them. CDR3 length: 14 amino acids. The CDR3 sequence is CASSPGQTPYEQYF. The CDR3, as DNA: TGTGCCAGCTCACCTGGGCAGACTCCCTACGAGCAGTACTTC.

This clone was picked up one time. This chain connects TRBV30 to TRBJ2-2; TRBD1 or TRBD2 may be the D gene (5 bases each). Germline lookup yields CDR1 GTSNPN and CDR2 SVGIG (reference sequence). This CDR3 is 15 amino acids long. The V end lost 7 bases, the J end lost 1 base, and 16 bases lay between the germline ends. CDR3 DNA: TGTGCCTCCCCCTCGGGGACCGGGAACACCGGGGAGCTGTTTTTT. It codes for CASPSGTGNTGELFF.

This chain links TRBV18 with TRBJ2-2; 7 bases agree with TRBD1. Germline V gene sequence: CDR1 KGHSH, CDR2 LQKENI. The CDR3 consists of 16 residues. The J segment lost 5 bases and the V segment lost 3 bases, leaving 9 bases of the junction unmatched. The CDR3 region is CASSPPHGTATGELFF. DNA for the CDR3: TGTGCCAGCTCACCCCCCCACGGGACAGCGACCGGGGAGCTGTTTTTT.

V is TRBV7-2 and J is TRBJ2-1; 9 bases fit TRBD1. Germline assignment: CDR1 SGHTA and CDR2 FQGNSA. This CDR3 spans 16 amino acids. J gave up 6 bases and V 0 bases, and 6 bases lay outside the gene matches. CDR3: CASSLAGTGFSNEQFF. CDR3 bases: TGTGCCAGCAGCTTAGCCGGGACAGGGTTCAGCAATGAGCAGTTCTTC. Full variable domain (missing parts from reference TRBV7-2 and TRBJ2-1): GAGVSQSPSNKVTEKGKDVELRCDPISGHTALYWYRQSLGQGLEFLIYFQGNSAPDKSGLPSDRFSAERTGGSVSTLTIQRTQQEDSAVYLCASSLAGTGFSNEQFFGPGTRLTVL.

The chain carries TRBV20-1 and TRBJ2-1, with D perhaps TRBD1 or TRBD2 (6 bases each). CDR1 is DFQATT and CDR2 is SNEGSKA in the germline V gene (reference sequence). V dropped 8 bases and J dropped 6 bases, with 11 bases sitting between them. The CDR3 is made up of 11 amino acids. CDR3 protein: CSKRGRNEQFF. In DNA, the CDR3 is TGCAGTAAACGGGGGCGCAATGAGCAGTTCTTC.

The genes are TRBV10-3 and TRBJ2-5, with TRBD2 matching 8 bases. This CDR3 region has 14 residues. Trimming took 4 bases from V and 5 from J; bases not matched to a gene: 6. The V gene's germline CDR1 is ENHRY and CDR2 SYGVKD. The CDR3 coding sequence is TGTGCCATCAGTGGGACTAGCCGGGGTGAGACCCAGTACTTC. Its protein is CAISGTSRGETQYF.

The chain couples TRBV7-2 to TRBJ2-2; 7 positions match TRBD2. CDR1 and CDR2 (germline): SGHTA, FQGNSA. CDR3 length equals 17 residues. Germline trimming cut 1 base from V and 5 bases from J; bases unmatched to any gene: 10. The CDR3 protein is CASSLGWGRTRTGELFF. The CDR3 DNA reads TGTGCCAGCAGCTTAGGCTGGGGGAGGACTAGGACCGGGGAGCTGTTTTTT.

The rearrangement links TRBV4-3 to TRBJ2-5, with TRBD2 identical over 7 bases. V shed 1 base, J shed 5 bases, and the junction held 7 bases outside the gene matches. CDR1 and CDR2 (germline): LGHNA, YSLEER. The CDR3 consists of 15 residues. CDR3 nucleotides: TGCGCCAGCAGCCAAGGGGCGGGAGTACGGGAGACCCAGTACTTC. It codes for CASSQGAGVRETQYF.

This rearrangement joins TRBV5-6 to TRBJ1-2, with 7 positions matching TRBD1. V lost 4 bases and J lost 1; bases outside the gene matches: 7. The germline gives CDR1 SGHDT, CDR2 YYEEEE. This CDR3 spans 15 amino acids. In nucleotides, the CDR3 is TGTGCCAGCAGCCTTCGGACAGGCTTTAACTATGGCTACACCTTC. It yields the protein CASSLRTGFNYGYTF.

This clone was detected a few times. The chain couples TRBV5-1 to TRBJ2-7; 9 bases fit TRBD1. CDR1 SGHRS and CDR2 YFSETQ come from the germline V gene. The V segment lost 2 bases and the J segment 3 bases; nucleotides outside the gene matches: 3. The CDR3 extends over 14 amino acids. The CDR3 coding sequence is TGCGCCAGCAGCTTACAGGGGGCGGGCTACGAGCAGTACTTC. Its protein is CASSLQGAGYEQYF.

The chain couples TRBV19 to TRBJ1-2; D is ambiguous. The germline V gene encodes CDR1 LNHDA and CDR2 SQIVND (reference sequence). The CDR3 spans 15 residues. V was trimmed by 7 bases and J by 1 base, leaving 16 bases between them. CDR3 region: CASNHDAGSNYGYTF. CDR3 nucleotides: TGTGCCAGTAACCATGACGCCGGGAGTAACTATGGCTACACCTTC.